This T cell receptor (beta chain) was sequenced in a study of shared clonotypes between healthy human individuals. Study at large: Each donor had three CD4 naive, three CD4 memory, two CD8 naive and one CD8 memory plate.

Germline CDR1 and CDR2: MDHEN and SYDVKM. Trimming took 7 bases from V and 2 from J; bases not matched to a gene: 4. This CDR3 spans 15 amino acids. As processed by the authors: As immunoSEQ supplied junction-only sequences (without quality scores), filtering differed. Produced via immunoSEQ multiplex PCR; TCRdb's table is partial and in-frame only. The V and J calls and clone size come from that table; D and trimming were worked out from the DNA. The sample includes about 680,000 clones, 73% of them seen just once. The chain employs TRBV28 and TRBJ2-7; 14 positions agree with TRBD2. This receptor was identified in a young woman in good health. The sample was memory CD4+ T cells sorted from blood. As for subset: CD45RA-negative fraction. CDR3 region: CASTGTSGRAYEQYF. As DNA, the CDR3 is TGTGCCAGCACCGGGACTAGCGGGAGAGCCTACGAGCAGTACTTC.